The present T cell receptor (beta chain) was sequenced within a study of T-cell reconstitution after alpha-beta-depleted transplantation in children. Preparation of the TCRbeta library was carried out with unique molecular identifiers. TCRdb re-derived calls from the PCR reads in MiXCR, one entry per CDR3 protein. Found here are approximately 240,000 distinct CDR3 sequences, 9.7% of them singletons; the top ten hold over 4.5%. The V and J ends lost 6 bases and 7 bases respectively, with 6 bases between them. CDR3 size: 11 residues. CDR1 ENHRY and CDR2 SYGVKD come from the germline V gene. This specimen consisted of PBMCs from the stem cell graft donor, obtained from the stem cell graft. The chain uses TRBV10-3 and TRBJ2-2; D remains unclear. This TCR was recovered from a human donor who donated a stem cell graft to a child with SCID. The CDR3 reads CAIRASGELFF. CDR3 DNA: TGTGCCATCAGGGCTAGCGGGGAGCTGTTTTTT.